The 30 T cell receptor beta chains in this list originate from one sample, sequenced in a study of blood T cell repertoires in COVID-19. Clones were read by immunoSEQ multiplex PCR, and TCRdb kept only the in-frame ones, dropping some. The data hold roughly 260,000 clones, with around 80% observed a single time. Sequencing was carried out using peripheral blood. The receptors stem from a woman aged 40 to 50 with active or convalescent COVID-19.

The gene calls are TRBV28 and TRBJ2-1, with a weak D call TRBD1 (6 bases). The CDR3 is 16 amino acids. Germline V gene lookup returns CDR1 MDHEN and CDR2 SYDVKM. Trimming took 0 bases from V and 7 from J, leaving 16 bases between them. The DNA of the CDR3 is TGTGCCAGCAGTTTATGGTCGGGACAAACCCGGAATGAGCAGTTCTTC. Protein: CASSLWSGQTRNEQFF.

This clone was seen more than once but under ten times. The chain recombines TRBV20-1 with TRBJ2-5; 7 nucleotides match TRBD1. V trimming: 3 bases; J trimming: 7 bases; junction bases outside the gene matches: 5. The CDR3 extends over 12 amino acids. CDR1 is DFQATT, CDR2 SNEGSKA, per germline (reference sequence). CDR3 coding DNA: TGCAGTGCTAGTCTAGGGGGCAGGACCCAGTACTTC. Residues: CSASLGGRTQYF.

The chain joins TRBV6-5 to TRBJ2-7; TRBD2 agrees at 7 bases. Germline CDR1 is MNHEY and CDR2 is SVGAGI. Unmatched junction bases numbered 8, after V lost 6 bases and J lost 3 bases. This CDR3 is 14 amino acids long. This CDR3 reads CASRAEGRGYEQYV. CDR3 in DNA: TGTGCCAGCAGGGCGGAAGGGAGGGGCTACGAGCAGTACGTC.

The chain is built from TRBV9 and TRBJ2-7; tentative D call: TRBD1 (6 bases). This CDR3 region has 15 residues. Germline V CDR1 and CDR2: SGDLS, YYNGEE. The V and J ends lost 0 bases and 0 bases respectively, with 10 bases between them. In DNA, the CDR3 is TGTGCCAGCAGCGTAGCAGGGGTGAGCTCCTACGAGCAGTACTTC. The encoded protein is CASSVAGVSSYEQYF.

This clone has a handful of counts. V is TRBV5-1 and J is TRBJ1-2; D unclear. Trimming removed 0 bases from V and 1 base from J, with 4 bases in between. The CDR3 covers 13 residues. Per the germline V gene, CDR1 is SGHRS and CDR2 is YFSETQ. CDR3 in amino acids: CASSLGNNYGYTF. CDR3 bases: TGCGCCAGCAGCTTGGGTAATAACTATGGCTACACCTTC. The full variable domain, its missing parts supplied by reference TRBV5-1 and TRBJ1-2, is KAGVTQTPRYLIKTRGQQVTLSCSPISGHRSVSWYQQTPGQGLQFLFEYFSETQRNKGNFPGRFSGRQFSNSRSEMNVSTLELGDSALYLCASSLGNNYGYTFGSGTRLTVV.

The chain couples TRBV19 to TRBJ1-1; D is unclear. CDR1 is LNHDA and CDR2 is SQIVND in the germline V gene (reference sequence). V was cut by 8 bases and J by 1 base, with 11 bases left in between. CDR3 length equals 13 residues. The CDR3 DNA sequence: TGTGCCAGTGCGATTAGTGGGAACACTGAAGCTTTCTTT. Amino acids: CASAISGNTEAFF.

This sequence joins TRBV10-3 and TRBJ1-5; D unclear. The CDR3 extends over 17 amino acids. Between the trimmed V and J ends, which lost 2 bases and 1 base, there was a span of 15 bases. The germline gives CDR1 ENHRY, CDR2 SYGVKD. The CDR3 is CAISEEAPSLSNQPQHF. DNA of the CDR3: TGTGCCATCAGTGAGGAGGCACCGAGTTTGAGCAATCAGCCCCAGCATTTT.

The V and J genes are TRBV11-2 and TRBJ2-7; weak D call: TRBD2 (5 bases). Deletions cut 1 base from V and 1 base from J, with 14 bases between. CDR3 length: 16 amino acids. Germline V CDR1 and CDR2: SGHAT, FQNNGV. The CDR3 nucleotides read TGTGCCAGCAGCTTAGGTGCGGGCCTTGAATCCTACGAGCAGTACTTC. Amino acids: CASSLGAGLESYEQYF.

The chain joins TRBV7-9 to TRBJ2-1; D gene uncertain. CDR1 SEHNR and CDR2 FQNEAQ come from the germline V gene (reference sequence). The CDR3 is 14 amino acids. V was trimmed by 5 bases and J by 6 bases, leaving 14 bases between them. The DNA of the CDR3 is TGTGCCAGCAGCCACTCGACAAGTCCCAATGAGCAGTTCTTC. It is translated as CASSHSTSPNEQFF. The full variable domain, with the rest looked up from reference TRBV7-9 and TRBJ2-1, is DTGVSQNPRHKITKRGQNVTFRCDPISEHNRLYWYRQTLGQGPEFLTYFQNEAQLEKSRLLSDRFSAERPKGSFSTLEIQRTEQGDSAMYLCASSHSTSPNEQFFGPGTRLTVL.

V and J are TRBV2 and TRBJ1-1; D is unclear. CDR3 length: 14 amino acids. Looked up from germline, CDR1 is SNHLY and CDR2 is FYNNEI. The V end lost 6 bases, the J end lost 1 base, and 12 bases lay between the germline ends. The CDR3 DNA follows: TGTGCCAGCAGCCCCGGACGGGGGAACACTGAAGCTTTCTTT. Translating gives CASSPGRGNTEAFF.

The DNA of the CDR3 is TGTGCCAGCAGCGTAGCCGGGGGTGACAATCAGCCCCAGCATTTT. Protein sequence: CASSVAGGDNQPQHF. The rearrangement uses TRBV9 and TRBJ1-5; D is perhaps TRBD1 (5 bases). The germline V gene encodes CDR1 SGDLS and CDR2 YYNGEE. Trimming shortened V by 0 bases and J by 3 bases, and 10 bases separated the two germline ends. CDR3 size: 15 residues.

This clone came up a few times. CDR3 bases: TGTGCCAGCGCACTAGCGGGATGGAATGAGCAGTTCTTC. Its protein is CASALAGWNEQFF. V gene TRBV6-5 combines with J gene TRBJ2-1; 10 nucleotides agree with TRBD2. The V segment lost 8 bases and the J segment 7 bases; nucleotides outside the gene matches: 5. The CDR3 sequence is 13 residues long. Per germline, CDR1 MNHEY and CDR2 SVGAGI.

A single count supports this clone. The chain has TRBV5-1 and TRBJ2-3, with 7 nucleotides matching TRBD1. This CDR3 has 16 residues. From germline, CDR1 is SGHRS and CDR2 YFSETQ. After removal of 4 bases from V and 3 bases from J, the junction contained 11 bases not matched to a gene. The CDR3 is CASSRKGGGLTDTQYF. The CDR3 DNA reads TGCGCCAGCAGCCGAAAAGGGGGCGGTTTGACAGATACGCAGTATTTT.

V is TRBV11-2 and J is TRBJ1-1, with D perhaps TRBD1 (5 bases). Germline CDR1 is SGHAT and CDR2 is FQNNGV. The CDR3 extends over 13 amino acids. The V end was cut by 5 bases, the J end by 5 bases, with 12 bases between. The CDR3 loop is CASSLRGITEAFF. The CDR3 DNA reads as TGTGCCAGCAGCCTCCGGGGGATAACTGAAGCTTTCTTT.

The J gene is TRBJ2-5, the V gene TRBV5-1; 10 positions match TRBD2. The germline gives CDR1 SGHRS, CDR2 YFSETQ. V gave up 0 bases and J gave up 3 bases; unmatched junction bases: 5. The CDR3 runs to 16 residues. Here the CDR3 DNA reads TGCGCCAGCAGCTTGGCGGCAAGCGGGGGGGAAGAGACCCAGTACTTC. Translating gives CASSLAASGGEETQYF.

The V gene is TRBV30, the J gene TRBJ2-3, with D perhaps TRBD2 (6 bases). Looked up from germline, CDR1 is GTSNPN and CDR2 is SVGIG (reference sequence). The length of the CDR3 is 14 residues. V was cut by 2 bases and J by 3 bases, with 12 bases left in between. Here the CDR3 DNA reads TGTGCCTGGAGTCGCGGAGGGGCGACAGATACGCAGTATTTT. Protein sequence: CAWSRGGATDTQYF.

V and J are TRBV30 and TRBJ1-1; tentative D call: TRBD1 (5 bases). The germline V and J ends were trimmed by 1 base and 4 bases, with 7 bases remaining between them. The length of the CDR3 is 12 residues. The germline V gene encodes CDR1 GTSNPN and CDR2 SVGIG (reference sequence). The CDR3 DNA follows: TGTGCCTGGAGTGACAGGAGCACTGAAGCTTTCTTT. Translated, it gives CAWSDRSTEAFF.

CDR3: CASSSYVGGPQHF. The CDR3 nucleotides are TGTGCCAGCAGTTCCTATGTCGGAGGGCCCCAGCATTTT. The chain has TRBV12-3 or TRBV12-4 and TRBJ1-5, with D uncertain. This CDR3 has 13 amino acids. Between the trimmed V and J ends, which lost 4 bases and 9 bases, there was a span of 13 bases.

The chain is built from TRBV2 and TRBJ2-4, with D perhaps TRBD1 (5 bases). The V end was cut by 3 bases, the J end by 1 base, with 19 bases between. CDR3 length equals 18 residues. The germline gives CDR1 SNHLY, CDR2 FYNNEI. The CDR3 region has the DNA TGTGCCAGCAGTGACGGGCAGGGTAGGGTAGGCGCCAAAAACATTCAGTACTTC. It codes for CASSDGQGRVGAKNIQYF. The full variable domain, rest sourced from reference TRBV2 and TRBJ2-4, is EPEVTQTPSHQVTQMGQEVILRCVPISNHLYFYWYRQILGQKVEFLVSFYNNEISEKSEIFDDQFSVERPDGSNFTLKIRSTKLEDSAMYFCASSDGQGRVGAKNIQYFGAGTRLSVL.

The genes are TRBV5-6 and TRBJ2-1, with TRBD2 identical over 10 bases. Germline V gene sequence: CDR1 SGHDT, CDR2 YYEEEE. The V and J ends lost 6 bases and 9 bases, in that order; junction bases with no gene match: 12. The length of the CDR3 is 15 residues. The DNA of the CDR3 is TGTGCCAGCACCTCCGTGCCAGCGGGGGGGGTTGAGCAGTTCTTC. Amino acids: CASTSVPAGGVEQFF.

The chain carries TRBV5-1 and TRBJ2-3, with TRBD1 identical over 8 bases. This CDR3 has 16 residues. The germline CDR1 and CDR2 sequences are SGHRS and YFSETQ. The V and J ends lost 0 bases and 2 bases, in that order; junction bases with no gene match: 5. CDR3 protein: CASSLDGQGYTDTQYF. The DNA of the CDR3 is TGCGCCAGCAGCTTGGACGGACAGGGATACACAGATACGCAGTATTTT. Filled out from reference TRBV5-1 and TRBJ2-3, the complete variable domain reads KAGVTQTPRYLIKTRGQQVTLSCSPISGHRSVSWYQQTPGQGLQFLFEYFSETQRNKGNFPGRFSGRQFSNSRSEMNVSTLELGDSALYLCASSLDGQGYTDTQYFGPGTRLTVL.

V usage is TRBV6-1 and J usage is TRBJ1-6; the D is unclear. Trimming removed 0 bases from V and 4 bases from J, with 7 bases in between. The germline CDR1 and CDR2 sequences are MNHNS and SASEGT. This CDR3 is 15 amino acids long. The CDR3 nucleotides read TGTGCCAGCAGTGAAGCCGACGGGTATAATTCACCCCTCCACTTT. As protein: CASSEADGYNSPLHF.

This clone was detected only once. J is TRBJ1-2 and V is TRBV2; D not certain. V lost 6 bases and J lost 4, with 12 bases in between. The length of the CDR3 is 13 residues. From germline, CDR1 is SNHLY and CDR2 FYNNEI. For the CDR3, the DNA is TGTGCCAGCAGCTTTGACAAACTCTATGGCTACACCTTC. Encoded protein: CASSFDKLYGYTF.

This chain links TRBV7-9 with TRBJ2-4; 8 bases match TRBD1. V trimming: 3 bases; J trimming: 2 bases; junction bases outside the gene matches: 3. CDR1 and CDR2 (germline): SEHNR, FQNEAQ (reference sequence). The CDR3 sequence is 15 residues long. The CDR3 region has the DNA TGTGCCAGCAGCTTTCAGGGGGCAACCAAAAACATTCAGTACTTC. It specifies CASSFQGATKNIQYF.

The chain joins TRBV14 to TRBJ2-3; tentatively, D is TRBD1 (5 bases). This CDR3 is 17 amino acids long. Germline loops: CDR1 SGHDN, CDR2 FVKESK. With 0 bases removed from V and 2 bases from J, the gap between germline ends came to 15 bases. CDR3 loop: CASSQEGGHLYTDTQYF. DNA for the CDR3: TGTGCCAGCAGCCAAGAAGGCGGACACTTATACACAGATACGCAGTATTTT.

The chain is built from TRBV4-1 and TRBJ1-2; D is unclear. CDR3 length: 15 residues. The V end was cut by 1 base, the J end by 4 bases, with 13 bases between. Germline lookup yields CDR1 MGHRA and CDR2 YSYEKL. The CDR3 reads CASSQAEGLVYGYTF. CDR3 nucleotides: TGCGCCAGCAGCCAAGCGGAGGGTCTAGTCTATGGCTACACCTTC.

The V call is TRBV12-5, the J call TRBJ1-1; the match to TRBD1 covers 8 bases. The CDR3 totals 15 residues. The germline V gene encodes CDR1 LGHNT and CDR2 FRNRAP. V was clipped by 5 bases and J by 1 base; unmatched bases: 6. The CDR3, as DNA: TGTGCTAGTGGTCTTAGGACAGGGTGGAACACTGAAGCTTTCTTT. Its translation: CASGLRTGWNTEAFF.

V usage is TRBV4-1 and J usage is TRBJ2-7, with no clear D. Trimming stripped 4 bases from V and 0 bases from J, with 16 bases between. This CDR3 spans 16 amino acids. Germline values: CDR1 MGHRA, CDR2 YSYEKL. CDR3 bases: TGCGCCAGCAGCCCCCAAGTTCCAGTCCCCTCCTACGAGCAGTACTTC. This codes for CASSPQVPVPSYEQYF.

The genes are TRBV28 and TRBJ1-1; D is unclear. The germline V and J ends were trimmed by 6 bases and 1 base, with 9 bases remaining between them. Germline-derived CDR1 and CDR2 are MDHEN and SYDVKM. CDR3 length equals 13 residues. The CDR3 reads CASSLDGNTEAFF. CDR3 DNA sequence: TGTGCCAGCAGCCTAGACGGGAACACTGAAGCTTTCTTT.

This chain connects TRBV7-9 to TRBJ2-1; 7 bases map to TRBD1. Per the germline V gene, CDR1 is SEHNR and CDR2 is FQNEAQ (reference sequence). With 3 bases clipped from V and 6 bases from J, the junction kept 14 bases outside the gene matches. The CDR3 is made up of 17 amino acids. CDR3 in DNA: TGTGCCAGCAGCTTTCTTCCGGGACAGACATCGGCCAATGAGCAGTTCTTC. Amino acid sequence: CASSFLPGQTSANEQFF.